The clone carrying this T cell receptor beta chain occurred a few times. The antigen is unknown. TCRdb called the RT-PCR reads again in MiXCR, with one record for every CDR3 protein. Of more than 250,000 distinct CDR3 sequences in the sample, roughly 22% were seen once. The data originate from a study of response to subunit inactivated influenza vaccine. General study results and limits: Seasonal influenza vaccination, on each occasion, was suggested by the authors to recruit few new T cells.

The CDR3 spans 16 residues. V lost 1 base to trimming and J lost 2 bases, with 12 bases between them. Germline CDR1 and CDR2: LGHDT and YNNKEL (reference sequence). The source is a man between 50 and 75 years old who received an inactivated influenza vaccine. This rearrangement joins TRBV3-1 to TRBJ2-1; D is undetermined. The sequenced sample was PBMCs from blood, obtained around 22 months after vaccination. CDR3 residues: CASSQVVGSPYNEQFF. In nucleotides, the CDR3 is TGTGCCAGCAGCCAAGTGGTCGGCTCTCCCTACAATGAGCAGTTCTTC.